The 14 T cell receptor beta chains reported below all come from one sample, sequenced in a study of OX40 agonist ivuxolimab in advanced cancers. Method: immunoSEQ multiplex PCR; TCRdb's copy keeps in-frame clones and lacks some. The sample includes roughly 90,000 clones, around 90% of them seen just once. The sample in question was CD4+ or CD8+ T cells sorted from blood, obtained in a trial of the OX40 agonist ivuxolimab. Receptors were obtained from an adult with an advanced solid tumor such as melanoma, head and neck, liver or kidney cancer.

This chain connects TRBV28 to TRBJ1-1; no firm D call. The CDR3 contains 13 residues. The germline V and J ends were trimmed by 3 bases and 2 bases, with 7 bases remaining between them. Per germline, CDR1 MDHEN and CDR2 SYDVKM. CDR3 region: CASSFRFNTEAFF. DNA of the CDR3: TGTGCCAGCAGTTTTCGGTTTAACACTGAAGCTTTCTTT.

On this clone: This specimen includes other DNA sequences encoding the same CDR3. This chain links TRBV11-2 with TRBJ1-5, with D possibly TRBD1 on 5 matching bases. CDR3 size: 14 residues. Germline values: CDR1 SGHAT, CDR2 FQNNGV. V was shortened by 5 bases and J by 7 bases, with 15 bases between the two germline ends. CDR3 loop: CASSLGGEGQPQHF. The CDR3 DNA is TGTGCCAGCAGCCTTGGGGGGGAAGGCCAGCCCCAGCATTTT. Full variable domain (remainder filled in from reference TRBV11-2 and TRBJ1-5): EAGVAQSPRYKIIEKRQSVAFWCNPISGHATLYWYQQILGQGPKLLIQFQNNGVVDDSQLPKDRFSAERLKGVDSTLKIQPAKLEDSAVYLCASSLGGEGQPQHFGDGTRLSIL.

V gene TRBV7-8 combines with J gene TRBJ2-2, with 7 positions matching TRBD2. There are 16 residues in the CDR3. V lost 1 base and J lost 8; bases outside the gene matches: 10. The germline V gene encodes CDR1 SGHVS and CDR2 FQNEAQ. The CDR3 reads CASSLGFRRELGELFF. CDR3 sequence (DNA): TGTGCCAGCAGCTTAGGTTTTAGGCGGGAGCTAGGGGAGCTGTTTTTT.

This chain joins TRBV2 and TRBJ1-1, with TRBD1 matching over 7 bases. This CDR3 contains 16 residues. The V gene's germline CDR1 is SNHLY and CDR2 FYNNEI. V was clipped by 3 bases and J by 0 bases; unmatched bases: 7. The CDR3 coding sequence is TGTGCCAGCAGTGACCCGGGACAGTCCCTGAACACTGAAGCTTTCTTT. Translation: CASSDPGQSLNTEAFF.

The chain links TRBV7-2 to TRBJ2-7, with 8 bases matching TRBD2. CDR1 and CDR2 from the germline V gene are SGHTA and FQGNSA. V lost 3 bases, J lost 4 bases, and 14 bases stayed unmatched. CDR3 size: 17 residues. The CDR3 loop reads CASSLPLKVAGGYEQYF. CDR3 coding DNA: TGTGCCAGCAGCTTGCCCCTGAAGGTGGCGGGAGGATACGAGCAGTACTTC.

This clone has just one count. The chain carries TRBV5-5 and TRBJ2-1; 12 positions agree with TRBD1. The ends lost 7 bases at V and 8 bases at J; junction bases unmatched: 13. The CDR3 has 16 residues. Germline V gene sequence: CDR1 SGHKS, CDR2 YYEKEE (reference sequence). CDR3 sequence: CASGPLGTGGFYEQFF. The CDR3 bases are TGTGCCAGCGGCCCCCTCGGGACAGGGGGCTTTTATGAGCAGTTCTTC.

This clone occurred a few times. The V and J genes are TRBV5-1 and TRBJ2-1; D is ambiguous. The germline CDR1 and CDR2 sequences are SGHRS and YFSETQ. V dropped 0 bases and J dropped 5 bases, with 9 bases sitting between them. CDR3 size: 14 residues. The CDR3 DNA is TGCGCCAGCAGCTTGGTGGCGATTCACAATGAGCAGTTCTTC. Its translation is CASSLVAIHNEQFF. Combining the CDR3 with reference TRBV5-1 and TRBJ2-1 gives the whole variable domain KAGVTQTPRYLIKTRGQQVTLSCSPISGHRSVSWYQQTPGQGLQFLFEYFSETQRNKGNFPGRFSGRQFSNSRSEMNVSTLELGDSALYLCASSLVAIHNEQFFGPGTRLTVL.

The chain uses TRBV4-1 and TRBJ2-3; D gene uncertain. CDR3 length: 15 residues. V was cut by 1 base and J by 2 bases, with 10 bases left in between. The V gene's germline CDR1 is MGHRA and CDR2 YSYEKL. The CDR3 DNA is TGCGCCAGCAGCCAAGTGAACATGCCCACAGATACGCAGTATTTT. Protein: CASSQVNMPTDTQYF.

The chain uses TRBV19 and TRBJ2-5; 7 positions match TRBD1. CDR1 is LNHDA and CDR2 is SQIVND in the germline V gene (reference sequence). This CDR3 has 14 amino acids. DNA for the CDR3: TGTAGTACAGGGGCCGCGGGTCAGCGAGAGACCCAGTACTTC. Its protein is CSTGAAGQRETQYF.

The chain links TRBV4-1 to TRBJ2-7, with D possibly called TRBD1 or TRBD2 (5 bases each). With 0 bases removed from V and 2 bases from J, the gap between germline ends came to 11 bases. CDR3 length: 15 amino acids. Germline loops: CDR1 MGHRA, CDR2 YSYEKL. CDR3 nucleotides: TGCGCCAGCAGCCAAGAAAGAGGGGTTCCCTACGAGCAGTACTTC. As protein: CASSQERGVPYEQYF.

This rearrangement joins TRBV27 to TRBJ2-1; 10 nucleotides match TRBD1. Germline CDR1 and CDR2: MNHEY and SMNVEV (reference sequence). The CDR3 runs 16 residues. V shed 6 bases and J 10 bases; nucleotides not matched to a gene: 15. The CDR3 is CASSNPRDRGDIEQFF. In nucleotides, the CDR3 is TGTGCCAGCAGCAATCCCCGGGACAGGGGTGATATCGAGCAGTTCTTC.

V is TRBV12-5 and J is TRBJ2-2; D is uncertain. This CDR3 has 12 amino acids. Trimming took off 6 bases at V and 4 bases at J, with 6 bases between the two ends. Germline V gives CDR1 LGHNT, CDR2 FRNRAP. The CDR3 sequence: CASGDGTGELFF. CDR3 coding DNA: TGTGCTAGTGGCGATGGCACCGGGGAGCTGTTTTTT. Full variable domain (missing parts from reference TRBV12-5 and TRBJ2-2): DARVTQTPRHKVTEMGQEVTMRCQPILGHNTVFWYRQTMMQGLELLAYFRNRAPLDDSGMPKDRFSAEMPDATLATLKIQPSEPRDSAVYFCASGDGTGELFFGEGSRLTVL.

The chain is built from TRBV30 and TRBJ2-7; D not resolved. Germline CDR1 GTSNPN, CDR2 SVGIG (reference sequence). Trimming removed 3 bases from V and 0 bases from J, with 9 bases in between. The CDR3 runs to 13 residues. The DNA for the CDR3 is TGTGCCTGGAGACCCGCAAGCTCCTACGAGCAGTACTTC. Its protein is CAWRPASSYEQYF.

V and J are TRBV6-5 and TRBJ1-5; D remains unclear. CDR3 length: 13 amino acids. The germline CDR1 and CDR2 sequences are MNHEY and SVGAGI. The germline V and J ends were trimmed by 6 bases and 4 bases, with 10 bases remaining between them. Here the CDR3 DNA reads TGTGCCAGCAGCCAATTAAGGAATCAGCCCCAGCATTTT. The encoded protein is CASSQLRNQPQHF.